A single sample is the source of the 17 T cell receptor beta chains below, sequenced in a study of cytomegalovirus exposure and HLA in healthy donors. In the PCR, 60 Vbeta and 13 Jbeta primers were used. TCRdb's table, derived via immunoSEQ multiplex PCR, lists solely in-frame clones and lacks some. This table has about 140,000 clones, approximately 80% appearing once. Sequencing was performed on PBMCs. The receptors come from a woman aged 40 to 55 in good health and CMV-seropositive.

This clone has only a few counts. The rearrangement uses TRBV9 and TRBJ1-4; D not resolved. V was shortened by 4 bases and J by 6 bases, with 10 bases between the two germline ends. The CDR3 runs to 13 residues. The germline V gene has CDR1 SGDLS and CDR2 YYNGEE. CDR3 protein: CASSSGLYEKLFF. CDR3 sequence (DNA): TGTGCCAGCAGCTCCGGGTTGTATGAAAAACTGTTTTTT.

The V call is TRBV28, the J call TRBJ2-2; 7 nucleotides match TRBD1. This CDR3 has 15 residues. The J segment lost 4 bases and the V segment lost 4 bases, leaving 6 bases of the junction unmatched. Germline CDR1 is MDHEN and CDR2 is SYDVKM. The CDR3 DNA follows: TGTGCCAGCAGTTCCCCGGGACAGTCCACCGGGGAGCTGTTTTTT. Translating gives CASSSPGQSTGELFF.

This sequence joins TRBV2 and TRBJ1-6; D gene unclear. The CDR3 contains 14 residues. CDR1 is SNHLY, CDR2 FYNNEI, per germline. Trimming took off 8 bases at V and 7 bases at J, with 15 bases between the two ends. The CDR3 here is CASAEGQKNSPLHF. The CDR3 DNA reads as TGTGCCAGCGCTGAGGGTCAGAAGAATTCACCCCTCCACTTT.

The chain employs TRBV6-6 and TRBJ1-4; D uncertain. Looked up from germline, CDR1 is MNHNY and CDR2 is SVGAGI (reference sequence). Trimming cost V 4 bases and J 8 bases, with 11 bases left between them. CDR3 length: 13 residues. CDR3 sequence: CASSFPSGEKLFF. In DNA, the CDR3 is TGTGCCAGCAGTTTCCCCTCCGGGGAAAAACTGTTTTTT.

About this clone: A junction boundary mismatches the germline segment, possibly from a read error. The J gene is TRBJ2-1, the V gene TRBV5-1; TRBD1 is a possible D gene (7 bases). CDR3 length: 13 residues. Germline CDR1 is SGHRS and CDR2 is YFSETQ. The DNA for the CDR3 is TGCGCCAGCAGCTCTCAGGGGGTAGCGGTCTATGTCTTC. Its translation is CASSSQGVAVYVF.

This sequence joins TRBV5-1 and TRBJ2-7, with 10 bases aligning to TRBD2. The J segment lost 2 bases and the V segment lost 2 bases, leaving 4 bases of the junction unmatched. The CDR3 covers 15 residues. The germline gives CDR1 SGHRS, CDR2 YFSETQ. The chain's CDR3 is CASSLWTSGTYEQYF. In DNA form, the CDR3 reads TGCGCCAGCAGCTTATGGACTAGCGGAACCTACGAGCAGTACTTC.

In nucleotides, the CDR3 is TGTGCCAGCAGCCTCTCCGAGCGCGAGCAGTACTTC. Its protein is CASSLSEREQYF. The chain carries TRBV7-9 and TRBJ2-7; D unresolved. Germline CDR1 and CDR2: SEHNR and FQNEAQ (reference sequence). Between the trimmed V and J ends, which lost 5 bases and 6 bases, there was a span of 11 bases. This CDR3 has 12 residues.

The rearrangement uses TRBV5-6 and TRBJ2-1; tentative D call: TRBD2 (6 bases). This CDR3 is 15 amino acids long. Between the trimmed V and J ends, which lost 0 bases and 4 bases, there was a span of 11 bases. Germline CDR1 reads SGHDT; CDR2 reads YYEEEE. Here the CDR3 reads CASSLGLGGYNEQFF. CDR3 nucleotide sequence: TGTGCCAGCAGCTTGGGACTAGGCGGGTACAATGAGCAGTTCTTC.

This chain connects TRBV6-5 to TRBJ2-7, with a tentative D call TRBD1 (6 bases). Germline V CDR1 and CDR2: MNHEY, SVGAGI. This CDR3 has 14 amino acids. V lost 2 bases and J lost 3, with 11 bases in between. CDR3 coding DNA: TGTGCCAGCAGTTACGGGTACAGGGACTACGAGCAGTACTTC. It is translated as CASSYGYRDYEQYF.

The chain recombines TRBV18 with TRBJ2-3; no reliable D call. Germline values: CDR1 KGHSH, CDR2 LQKENI. V was shortened by 3 bases and J by 2 bases, with 9 bases between the two germline ends. The CDR3 is made up of 14 amino acids. The CDR3 protein is CASSPPSLTDTQYF. In DNA form, the CDR3 reads TGTGCCAGCTCACCGCCTAGTCTCACAGATACGCAGTATTTT.

The chain combines TRBV6-1 with TRBJ2-7; no reliable D call. The germline CDR1 and CDR2 sequences are MNHNS and SASEGT. Deletions cut 7 bases from V and 0 bases from J, with 13 bases between. The CDR3 sequence is 14 residues long. Here the CDR3 reads CASKSPRGSYEQYF. The CDR3 bases are TGTGCCAGCAAGTCACCACGAGGCTCCTACGAGCAGTACTTC.

The chain joins TRBV25-1 to TRBJ1-2, with 12 nucleotides matching TRBD1. The germline gives CDR1 MGHDK, CDR2 SYGVNS. V lost 3 bases to trimming and J lost 4 bases; unmatched junction nucleotides: 6. The CDR3 sequence is 16 residues long. The CDR3, as DNA: TGTGCCAGCAGTGACCCCGGGACAGGGGGCGTCTATGGCTACACCTTC. Its protein product is CASSDPGTGGVYGYTF.

This clone has just one count. The rearrangement links TRBV19 to TRBJ2-3; TRBD2 matches at 8 bases. Germline loops: CDR1 LNHDA, CDR2 SQIVND (reference sequence). The CDR3 runs to 14 residues. V gave up 7 bases and J gave up 1 base; unmatched junction bases: 4. CDR3 protein: CASTPGGGTDTQYF. For the CDR3, the DNA is TGTGCCAGTACTCCCGGGGGGGGCACAGATACGCAGTATTTT.

The chain joins TRBV19 to TRBJ1-1; TRBD1 aligns across 8 bases. Germline V gene lookup returns CDR1 LNHDA and CDR2 SQIVND (reference sequence). CDR3 length: 16 amino acids. J lost 4 bases, V lost 6 bases, and 13 bases had no gene match. For the CDR3, the DNA is TGTGCCAGTAGGGAGGGGTTGGACAGGGCAGGCACTGAAGCTTTCTTT. Translation: CASREGLDRAGTEAFF. Drawing the rest from reference TRBV19 and TRBJ1-1, the complete variable domain is DGGITQSPKYLFRKEGQNVTLSCEQNLNHDAMYWYRQDPGQGLRLIYYSQIVNDFQKGDIAEGYSVSREKKESFPLTVTSAQKNPTAFYLCASREGLDRAGTEAFFGQGTRLTVV.

The rearrangement uses TRBV5-1 and TRBJ1-5, with TRBD1 as a possible D gene (6 bases). Germline V gene data show CDR1 as SGHRS and CDR2 as YFSETQ. This CDR3 is 15 amino acids long. V gave up 4 bases and J gave up 6 bases, with 17 bases separating them. This CDR3 reads CASSPGVGEGQPQHF. In DNA form, the CDR3 reads TGCGCCAGCAGCCCAGGGGTGGGGGAGGGTCAGCCCCAGCATTTT.

The chain is built from TRBV19 and TRBJ1-5, with a possible D match to TRBD1 (5 bases). Trimming took off 0 bases at V and 6 bases at J, with 15 bases between the two ends. The CDR3 covers 16 residues. From germline, CDR1 is LNHDA and CDR2 SQIVND (reference sequence). The CDR3 loop reads CASSIDRQPPAQPQHF. For the CDR3, the DNA is TGTGCCAGTAGTATAGATCGACAGCCCCCTGCTCAGCCCCAGCATTTT.

V gene TRBV4-1 combines with J gene TRBJ1-4; D not certain. Germline lookup yields CDR1 MGHRA and CDR2 YSYEKL. CDR3 length equals 12 residues. The V gene lost 0 bases and the J gene lost 8 bases, with 4 bases spanning the gap. Written as DNA, the CDR3 is TGCGCCAGCAGCCAAGATCGGGAAAAACTGTTTTTT. Protein product: CASSQDREKLFF.